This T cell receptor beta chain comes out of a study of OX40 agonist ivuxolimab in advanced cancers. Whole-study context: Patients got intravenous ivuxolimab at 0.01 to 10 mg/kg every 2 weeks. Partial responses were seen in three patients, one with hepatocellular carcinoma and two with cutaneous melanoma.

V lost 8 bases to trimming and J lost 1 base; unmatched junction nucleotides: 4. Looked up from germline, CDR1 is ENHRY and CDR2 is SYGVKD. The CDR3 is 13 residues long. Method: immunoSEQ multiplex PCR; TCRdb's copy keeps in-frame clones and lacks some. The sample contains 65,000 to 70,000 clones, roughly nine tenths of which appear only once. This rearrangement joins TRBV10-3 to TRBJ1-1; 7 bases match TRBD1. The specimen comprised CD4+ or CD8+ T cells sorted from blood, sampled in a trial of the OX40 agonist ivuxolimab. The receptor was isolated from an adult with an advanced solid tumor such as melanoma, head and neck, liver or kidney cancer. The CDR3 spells CAIGNRGNTEAFF. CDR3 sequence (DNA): TGTGCCATCGGGAACAGGGGGAACACTGAAGCTTTCTTT.